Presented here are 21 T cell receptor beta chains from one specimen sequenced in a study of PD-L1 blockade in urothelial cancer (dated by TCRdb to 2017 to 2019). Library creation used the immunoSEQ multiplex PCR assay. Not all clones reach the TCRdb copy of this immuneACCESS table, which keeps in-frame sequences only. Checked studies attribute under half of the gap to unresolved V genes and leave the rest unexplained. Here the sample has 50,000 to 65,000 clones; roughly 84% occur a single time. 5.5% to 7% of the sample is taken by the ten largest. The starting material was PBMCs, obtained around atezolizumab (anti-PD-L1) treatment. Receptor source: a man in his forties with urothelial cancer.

The CDR3 region is CASSPVAGSYEQYF. CDR3 coding DNA: TGTGCCAGCTCACCAGTAGCGGGGTCCTACGAGCAGTACTTC. V usage is TRBV18 and J usage is TRBJ2-7, with 8 nucleotides matching TRBD2. The germline CDR1 and CDR2 sequences are KGHSH and LQKENI. Unmatched junction bases numbered 1, after V lost 2 bases and J lost 1 base. This CDR3 has 14 amino acids. The variable domain in full, completed from reference TRBV18 and TRBJ2-7, reads NAGVMQNPRHLVRRRGQEARLRCSPMKGHSHVYWYRQLPEEGLKFMVYLQKENIIDESGMPKERFSAEFPKEGPSILRIQQVVRGDSAAYFCASSPVAGSYEQYFGPGTRLTVT.

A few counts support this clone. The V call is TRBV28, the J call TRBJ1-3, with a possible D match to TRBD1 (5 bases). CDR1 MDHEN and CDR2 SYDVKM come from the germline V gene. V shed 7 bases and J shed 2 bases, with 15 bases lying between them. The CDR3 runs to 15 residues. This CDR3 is CASTSATAAGNTIYF. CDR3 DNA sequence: TGTGCCAGCACCTCGGCGACAGCTGCTGGAAACACCATATATTTT.

This CDR3 is CASSPTISSTGELFF. CDR3 DNA: TGTGCCAGCAGCCCGACTATATCTAGCACCGGGGAGCTGTTTTTT. The chain recombines TRBV27 with TRBJ2-2; perhaps TRBD2 as D (5 bases). CDR1 is MNHEY and CDR2 is SMNVEV in the germline V gene (reference sequence). V was pared by 6 bases and J by 4 bases, with 15 bases between. This CDR3 is 15 amino acids long.

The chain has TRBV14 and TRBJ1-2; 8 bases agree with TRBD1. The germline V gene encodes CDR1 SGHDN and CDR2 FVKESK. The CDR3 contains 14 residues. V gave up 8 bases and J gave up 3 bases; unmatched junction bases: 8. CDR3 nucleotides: TGTGCCAGCGCTCGGACAGGGCTTCACTATGGCTACACCTTC. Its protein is CASARTGLHYGYTF.

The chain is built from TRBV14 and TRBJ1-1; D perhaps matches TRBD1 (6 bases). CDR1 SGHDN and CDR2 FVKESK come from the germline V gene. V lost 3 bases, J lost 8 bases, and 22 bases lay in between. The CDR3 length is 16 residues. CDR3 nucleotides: TGTGCCAGCAGCCACAAATCCGGGACACGAAATGGGGAAGCTTTCTTT. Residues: CASSHKSGTRNGEAFF.

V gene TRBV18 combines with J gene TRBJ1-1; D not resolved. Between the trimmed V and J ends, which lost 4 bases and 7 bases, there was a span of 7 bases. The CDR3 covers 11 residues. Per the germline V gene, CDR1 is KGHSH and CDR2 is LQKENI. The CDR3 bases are TGTGCCAGCTCACTGCCGGGTGAAGCTTTCTTT. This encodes CASSLPGEAFF.

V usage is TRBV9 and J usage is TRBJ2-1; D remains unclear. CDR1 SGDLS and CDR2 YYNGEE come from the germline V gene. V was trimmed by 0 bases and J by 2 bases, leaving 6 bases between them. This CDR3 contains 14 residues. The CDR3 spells CASSVGVAYNEQFF. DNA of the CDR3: TGTGCCAGCAGCGTAGGCGTTGCCTACAATGAGCAGTTCTTC. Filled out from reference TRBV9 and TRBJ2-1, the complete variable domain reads DSGVTQTPKHLITATGQRVTLRCSPRSGDLSVYWYQQSLDQGLQFLIQYYNGEERAKGNILERFSAQQFPDLHSELNLSSLELGDSALYFCASSVGVAYNEQFFGPGTRLTVL.

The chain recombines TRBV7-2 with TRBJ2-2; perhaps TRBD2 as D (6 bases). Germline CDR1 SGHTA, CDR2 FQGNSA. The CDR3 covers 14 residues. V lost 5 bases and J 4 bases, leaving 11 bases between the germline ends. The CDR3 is CASSLGRTTGELFF. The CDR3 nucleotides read TGTGCCAGCAGCCTCGGGAGAACCACCGGGGAGCTGTTTTTT.

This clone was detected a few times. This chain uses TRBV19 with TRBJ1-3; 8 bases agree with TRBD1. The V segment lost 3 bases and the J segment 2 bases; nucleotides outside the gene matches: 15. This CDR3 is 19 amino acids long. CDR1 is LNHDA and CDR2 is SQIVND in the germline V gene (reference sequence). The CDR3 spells CASSIRPGTGLPAGNTIYF. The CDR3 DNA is TGTGCCAGTAGTATCCGTCCCGGGACAGGCCTGCCGGCTGGAAACACCATATATTTT.

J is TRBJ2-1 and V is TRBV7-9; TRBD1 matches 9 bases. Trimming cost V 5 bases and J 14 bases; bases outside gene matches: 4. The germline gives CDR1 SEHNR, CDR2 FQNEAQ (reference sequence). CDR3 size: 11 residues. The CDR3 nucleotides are TGTGCCAGCAGCCCCGGGACAGGGAAGTTCTTC. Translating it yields CASSPGTGKFF.

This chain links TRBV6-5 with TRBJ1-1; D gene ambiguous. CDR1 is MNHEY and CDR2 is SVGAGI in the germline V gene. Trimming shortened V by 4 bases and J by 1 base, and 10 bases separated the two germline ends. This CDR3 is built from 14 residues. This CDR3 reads CASSSPYSNTEAFF. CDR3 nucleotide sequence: TGTGCCAGCAGTTCCCCCTACTCGAACACTGAAGCTTTCTTT.

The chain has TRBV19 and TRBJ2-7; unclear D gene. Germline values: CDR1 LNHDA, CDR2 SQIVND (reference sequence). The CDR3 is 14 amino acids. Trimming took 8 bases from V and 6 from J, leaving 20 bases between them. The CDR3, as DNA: TGTGCCAGTCGAGAAGCGTCTCTCTCCGGCGAGCAGTACTTC. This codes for CASREASLSGEQYF.

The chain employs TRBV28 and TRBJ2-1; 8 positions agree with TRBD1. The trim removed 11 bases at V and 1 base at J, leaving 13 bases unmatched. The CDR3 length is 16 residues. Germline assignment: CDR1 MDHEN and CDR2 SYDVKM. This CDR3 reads CAGSEGRGRSYNEQFF. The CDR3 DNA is TGTGCCGGATCCGAGGGCAGGGGGCGATCCTACAATGAGCAGTTCTTC.

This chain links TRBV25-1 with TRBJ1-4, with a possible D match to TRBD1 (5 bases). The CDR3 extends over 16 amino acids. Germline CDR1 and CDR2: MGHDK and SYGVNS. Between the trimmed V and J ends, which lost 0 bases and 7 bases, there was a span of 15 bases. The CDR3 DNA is TGTGCCAGCAGTGAATATGGAGGGACGAGAAGTGAAAAACTGTTTTTT. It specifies CASSEYGGTRSEKLFF.

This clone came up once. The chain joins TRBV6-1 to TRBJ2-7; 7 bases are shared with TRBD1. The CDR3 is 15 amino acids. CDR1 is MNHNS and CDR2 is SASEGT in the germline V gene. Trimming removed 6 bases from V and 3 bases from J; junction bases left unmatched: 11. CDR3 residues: CASRTGVTDFYEQYF. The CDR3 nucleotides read TGTGCCAGCAGAACAGGGGTAACGGATTTCTACGAGCAGTACTTC.

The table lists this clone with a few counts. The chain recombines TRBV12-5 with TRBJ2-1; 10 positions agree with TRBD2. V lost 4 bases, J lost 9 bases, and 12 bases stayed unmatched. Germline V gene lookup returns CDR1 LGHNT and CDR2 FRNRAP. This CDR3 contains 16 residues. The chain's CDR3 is CASGYLPGLAPSEQFF. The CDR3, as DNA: TGTGCTAGTGGTTATCTCCCGGGACTAGCGCCAAGTGAGCAGTTCTTC.

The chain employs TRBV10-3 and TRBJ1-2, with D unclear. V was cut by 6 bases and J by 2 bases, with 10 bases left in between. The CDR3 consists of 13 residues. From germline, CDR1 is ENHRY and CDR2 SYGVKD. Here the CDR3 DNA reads TGTGCCATCAGGCGGGCAGCGAACTATGGCTACACCTTC. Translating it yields CAIRRAANYGYTF.

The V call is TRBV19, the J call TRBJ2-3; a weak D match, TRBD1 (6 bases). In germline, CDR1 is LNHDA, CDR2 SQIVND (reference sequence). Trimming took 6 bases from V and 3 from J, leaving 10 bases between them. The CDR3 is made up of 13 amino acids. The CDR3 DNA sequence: TGTGCCAGTAGAACAGGGCCGACAGATACGCAGTATTTT. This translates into CASRTGPTDTQYF.

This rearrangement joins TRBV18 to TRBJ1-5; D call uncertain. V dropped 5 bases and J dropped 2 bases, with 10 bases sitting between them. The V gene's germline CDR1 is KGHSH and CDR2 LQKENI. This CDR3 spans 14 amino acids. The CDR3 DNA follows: TGTGCCAGCTCATCCGACACTGGCAATCAGCCCCAGCATTTT. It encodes CASSSDTGNQPQHF.

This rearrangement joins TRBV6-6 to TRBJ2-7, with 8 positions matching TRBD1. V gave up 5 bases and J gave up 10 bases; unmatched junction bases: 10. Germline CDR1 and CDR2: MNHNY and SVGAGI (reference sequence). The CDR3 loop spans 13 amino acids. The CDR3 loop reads CASSTDREMEQYF. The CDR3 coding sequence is TGTGCCAGCAGTACGGACAGGGAAATGGAACAGTACTTC.

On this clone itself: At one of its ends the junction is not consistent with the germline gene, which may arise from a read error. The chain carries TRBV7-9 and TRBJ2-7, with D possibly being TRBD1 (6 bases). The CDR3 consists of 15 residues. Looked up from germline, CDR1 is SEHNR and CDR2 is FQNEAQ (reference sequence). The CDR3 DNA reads TGTGCCAGCAGTTTAGGGGTCGACAGGCCCTACGAGCAGTACTTC. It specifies CASSLGVDRPYEQYF.